This T cell receptor beta chain came from a study of blood T cell repertoires in COVID-19. As for the study in general: COVID-19 samples, acute and convalescent, were from the United States, Italy and Spain. Nucleic acid was either cDNA or gDNA, and it came from T cells, B-cell-depleted T cells, or PBMCs.

As originally analysed: By means of reference gene primer amplification, nucleated cell counts were estimated. Sequencing was performed with immunoSEQ multiplex PCR; in TCRdb, only in-frame clones are kept and a portion is missing. V, J and clone size derive from that table, while D and trimming were established from the DNA sequence. The sample holds some 82,000 clones, 80% to 85% seen once. CDR1 SGHDT and CDR2 YYEEEE come from the germline V gene. V lost 0 bases, J lost 5 bases, and 5 bases lay in between. This CDR3 contains 13 residues. The clonotype originates from an elderly man with acute or convalescent COVID-19. V is TRBV5-6 and J is TRBJ2-2; D call uncertain. Sequencing was performed on peripheral blood. Here the CDR3 DNA reads TGTGCCAGCAGCTTGGTAGAGACCGGGGAGCTGTTTTTT. Residues: CASSLVETGELFF.